This T cell receptor beta chain emerged from a study of blood T cell repertoires in COVID-19. Study summary: COVID-19 samples collected from the United States, Italy and Spain covered acute and convalescent phases.

In the authors' methods: By means of reference gene primer amplification, nucleated cell counts were estimated. Data came from immunoSEQ multiplex PCR; TCRdb stores just in-frame clones and leaves some out. V, J and clone size derive from that table, while D and trimming were established from the DNA sequence. Among around 160,000 clones listed, roughly 90% were seen once. Germline V gene sequence: CDR1 DFQATT, CDR2 SNEGSKA (reference sequence). V lost 3 bases to trimming and J lost 4 bases, with 14 bases between them. The CDR3 extends over 14 amino acids. This TCR was recovered from a woman in her twenties or thirties with acute COVID-19. Sequencing was carried out using PBMCs or T cells enriched from blood (not recorded which). This chain links TRBV20-1 with TRBJ2-3; the D gene is possibly TRBD1 (5 bases). The CDR3 sequence is CSASPWWGADTQYF. In DNA, the CDR3 is TGCAGTGCTAGTCCCTGGTGGGGCGCAGATACGCAGTATTTT.